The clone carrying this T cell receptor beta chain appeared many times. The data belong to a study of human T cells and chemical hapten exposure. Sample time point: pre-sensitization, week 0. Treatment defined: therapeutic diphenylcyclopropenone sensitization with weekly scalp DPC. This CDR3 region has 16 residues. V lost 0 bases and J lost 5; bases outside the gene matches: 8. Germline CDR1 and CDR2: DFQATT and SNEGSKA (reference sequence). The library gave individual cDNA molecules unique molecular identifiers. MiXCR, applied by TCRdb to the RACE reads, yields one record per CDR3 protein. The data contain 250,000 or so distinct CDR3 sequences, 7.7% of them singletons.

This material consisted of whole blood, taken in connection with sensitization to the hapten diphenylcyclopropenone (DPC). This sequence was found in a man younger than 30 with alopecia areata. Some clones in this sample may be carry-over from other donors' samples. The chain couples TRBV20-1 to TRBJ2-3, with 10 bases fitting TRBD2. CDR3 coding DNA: TGCAGTGCTAGAGAACTAGCGGGGCTCATGGTAGATACGCAGTATTTT. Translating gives CSARELAGLMVDTQYF.